This T cell receptor (beta chain) was identified during a study of shared clonotypes between healthy human individuals. Terminally differentiated effector memory CD45RA+ cells were excluded by CCR7 positive selection of CD45RO-negative cells. Notes on this clone: Other DNA variants within this sample encode the same CDR3.

Clones were sequenced by immunoSEQ multiplex PCR, and TCRdb holds only the in-frame ones, with some missing. The sample holds about 700,000 clones, about 90% seen once. There are 14 residues in the CDR3. Germline CDR1 is GTSNPN and CDR2 is SVGIG (reference sequence). With 2 bases clipped from V and 5 bases from J, the junction kept 4 bases outside the gene matches. This TCR was recovered from a man aged 25 to 40 in good health. This sequence joins TRBV30 and TRBJ2-3; 10 bases agree with TRBD1. The sample consisted of naive CD8+ T cells sorted from blood. The CDR3 DNA reads TGTGCCTGGAGTACGGGACAGGGGAAAGATACGCAGTATTTT. The encoded protein is CAWSTGQGKDTQYF.